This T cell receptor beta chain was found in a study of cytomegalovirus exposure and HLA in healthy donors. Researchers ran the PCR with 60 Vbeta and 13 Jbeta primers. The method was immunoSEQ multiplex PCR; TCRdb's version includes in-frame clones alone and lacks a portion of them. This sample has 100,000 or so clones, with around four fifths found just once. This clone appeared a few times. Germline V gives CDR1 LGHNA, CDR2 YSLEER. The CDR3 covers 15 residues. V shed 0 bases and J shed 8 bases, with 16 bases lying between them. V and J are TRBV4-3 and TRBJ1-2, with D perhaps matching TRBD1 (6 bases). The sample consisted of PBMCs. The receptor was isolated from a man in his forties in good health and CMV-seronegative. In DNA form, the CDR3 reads TGCGCCAGCAGCCAAGATGGACAGCCGAGCCGGGGCTACACCTTC. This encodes CASSQDGQPSRGYTF.